These 17 T cell receptor beta chains came from one sample sequenced in a study of blood T cell repertoires in COVID-19. Clones were read by immunoSEQ multiplex PCR, and TCRdb kept only the in-frame ones, dropping some. The data contain 70,000 to 90,000 clones, 65% to 90% of them seen just once; the ten biggest clones take up roughly 9.3%. The sequenced sample was peripheral blood. These receptors were collected from a man between 45 and 60 years old with COVID-19, enrolled during active disease.

The CDR3 DNA reads TGTGCCAGCAGCCCAGATTTAAGGGAGTATGCTGAAGCTTTCTTT. It codes for CASSPDLREYAEAFF. The chain joins TRBV7-2 to TRBJ1-1, with D unresolved. Germline V gives CDR1 SGHTA, CDR2 FQGNSA. CDR3 length: 15 residues. V was clipped by 5 bases and J by 6 bases, with 19 bases between them. The whole variable domain, filled in from reference TRBV7-2 and TRBJ1-1, reads GAGVSQSPSNKVTEKGKDVELRCDPISGHTALYWYRQSLGQGLEFLIYFQGNSAPDKSGLPSDRFSAERTGGSVSTLTIQRTQQEDSAVYLCASSPDLREYAEAFFGQGTRLTVV.

This clone was counted between two and nine times. The chain employs TRBV10-3 and TRBJ1-5, with D possibly being TRBD1 (5 bases). Trimming left V 8 bases short and J 8 bases short, with 16 bases between. The CDR3 covers 13 residues. Germline V CDR1 and CDR2: ENHRY, SYGVKD. CDR3 coding DNA: TGTGCCATCGATCGACAGACCTTAGAGCCCCAGCATTTT. It translates to CAIDRQTLEPQHF.

The rearrangement links TRBV5-8 to TRBJ2-3; D is perhaps TRBD1 (6 bases). V lost 2 bases and J 1 base, leaving 11 bases between the germline ends. This CDR3 has 15 residues. CDR1 and CDR2 (germline): SGHTS, YDEGEE. The CDR3 loop reads CASSLGTRRTDTQYF. The CDR3 nucleotides are TGTGCCAGCAGCTTAGGGACACGACGCACAGATACGCAGTATTTT.

The CDR3 sequence: CASSKTLLETQYF. The CDR3 DNA reads as TGCGCCAGCAGCAAGACACTTTTAGAGACCCAGTACTTC. The V and J genes are TRBV5-1 and TRBJ2-5; D is unclear. This CDR3 region has 13 residues. Trimming stripped 4 bases from V and 4 bases from J, with 11 bases between. The V gene's germline CDR1 is SGHRS and CDR2 YFSETQ. The full variable domain, its missing parts supplied by reference TRBV5-1 and TRBJ2-5, is KAGVTQTPRYLIKTRGQQVTLSCSPISGHRSVSWYQQTPGQGLQFLFEYFSETQRNKGNFPGRFSGRQFSNSRSEMNVSTLELGDSALYLCASSKTLLETQYFGPGTRLLVL.

This clone was seen once. The chain has TRBV9 and TRBJ2-7, with D perhaps matching TRBD2 (5 bases). Germline V CDR1 and CDR2: SGDLS, YYNGEE. This CDR3 has 14 amino acids. The ends were cut back, 0 bases at V and 4 bases at J, with 11 bases in the middle. CDR3 DNA: TGTGCCAGCAGCGTAGACGTCGGGGTATACGAGCAGTACTTC. Translating it yields CASSVDVGVYEQYF.

The J gene is TRBJ2-7, the V gene TRBV5-1, with 9 positions matching TRBD2. Trimming removed 3 bases from V and 1 base from J; junction bases left unmatched: 8. CDR3 length: 16 residues. CDR1 and CDR2 (germline): SGHRS, YFSETQ. The CDR3, as DNA: TGCGCCAGCAGCTATAGCGGGAGCGCAATTTCCTACGAGCAGTACTTC. Protein product: CASSYSGSAISYEQYF.

The rearrangement links TRBV7-3 to TRBJ1-1; D not resolved. Looked up from germline, CDR1 is SGHTA and CDR2 is FQGTGA. V was shortened by 5 bases and J by 4 bases, with 14 bases between the two germline ends. This CDR3 has 14 residues. CDR3 sequence reads: CASSQTGLGTEAFF. The CDR3 nucleotides read TGTGCCAGCAGCCAAACTGGACTAGGCACTGAAGCTTTCTTT.

This sequence joins TRBV5-1 and TRBJ2-2; TRBD2 matches at 9 bases. The CDR3 runs 16 residues. J lost 3 bases, V lost 0 bases, and 3 bases had no gene match. Germline values: CDR1 SGHRS, CDR2 YFSETQ. CDR3 in amino acids: CASSLAPSGDTGELFF. In DNA, the CDR3 is TGCGCCAGCAGCTTGGCCCCTAGCGGGGACACCGGGGAGCTGTTTTTT.

This chain joins TRBV4-3 and TRBJ2-5, with 7 bases that match TRBD2. The germline V gene has CDR1 LGHNA and CDR2 YSLEER. There are 14 residues in the CDR3. Losses at the gene ends were 1 base for V and 5 bases for J; bases not matched to a gene: 4. The CDR3 reads CASSQGTSGETQYF. The CDR3 DNA follows: TGCGCCAGCAGCCAAGGGACTAGTGGGGAGACCCAGTACTTC.

This clone was seen a handful of times. The chain uses TRBV6-1 and TRBJ2-7; tentatively, D is TRBD1 (7 bases). Trimming stripped 2 bases from V and 1 base from J, with 9 bases between. The CDR3 has 14 amino acids. Germline CDR1 and CDR2: MNHNS and SASEGT. This CDR3 is CASSEQGGSYEQYF. As DNA, the CDR3 is TGTGCCAGCAGTGAACAGGGGGGTTCCTACGAGCAGTACTTC.

V gene TRBV14 combines with J gene TRBJ1-4, with D possibly being TRBD1 (6 bases). The CDR3 loop spans 15 amino acids. The V end was cut by 2 bases, the J end by 7 bases, with 14 bases between. From germline, CDR1 is SGHDN and CDR2 FVKESK. CDR3 sequence reads: CASSQTTGWGEKLFF. Here the CDR3 DNA reads TGTGCCAGCAGCCAAACCACAGGGTGGGGTGAAAAACTGTTTTTT.

The genes are TRBV20-1 and TRBJ1-5; D gene uncertain. CDR3 length: 11 amino acids. Germline V gene lookup returns CDR1 DFQATT and CDR2 SNEGSKA (reference sequence). V dropped 5 bases and J dropped 9 bases, with 11 bases sitting between them. This CDR3 is CSASPAGPQHF. The CDR3 DNA sequence: TGCAGTGCTTCTCCAGCGGGGCCCCAGCATTTT.

Only one count was recorded for this clone. The CDR3 region has the DNA TGTGCCAGCAGGGCGCCAGGGGGTTCGTGGAATGAGCAGTTCTTC. Its protein product is CASRAPGGSWNEQFF. The V gene is TRBV3-1 (or the pseudogene TRBV3-2), the J gene TRBJ2-1; 7 bases agree with TRBD1. This CDR3 has 15 amino acids. The trim removed 6 bases at V and 7 bases at J, leaving 12 bases unmatched. The germline gives CDR1 LGHDT, CDR2 YNNKEL (reference sequence).

The rearrangement links TRBV19 to TRBJ2-3, with TRBD1 identical over 9 bases. Unmatched junction bases numbered 6, after V lost 5 bases and J lost 3 bases. Germline V gene lookup returns CDR1 LNHDA and CDR2 SQIVND (reference sequence). The CDR3 extends over 15 amino acids. Written as DNA, the CDR3 is TGTGCCAGTAGTCGCGGACAGGGGAGGACAGATACGCAGTATTTT. Its translation: CASSRGQGRTDTQYF.

The chain carries TRBV24-1 and TRBJ1-2; 8 positions agree with TRBD1. The V gene's germline CDR1 is KGHDR and CDR2 SFDVKD. This CDR3 spans 14 amino acids. J was trimmed by 8 bases and V by 4 bases; bases with no gene match: 8. CDR3 region: CATSDPDRARGYTF. CDR3 coding DNA: TGTGCCACCAGTGACCCGGACAGGGCCCGGGGCTACACCTTC.

The CDR3 loop reads CASSPPADTQYF. The CDR3 DNA is TGTGCCAGCAGCCCGCCGGCAGATACGCAGTATTTT. The chain links TRBV7-2 to TRBJ2-3; no reliable D call. From germline, CDR1 is SGHTA and CDR2 FQGNSA. CDR3 size: 12 residues. V was cut by 5 bases and J by 4 bases, with 7 bases left in between. The whole variable domain, remainder taken from reference TRBV7-2 and TRBJ2-3, is GAGVSQSPSNKVTEKGKDVELRCDPISGHTALYWYRQSLGQGLEFLIYFQGNSAPDKSGLPSDRFSAERTGGSVSTLTIQRTQQEDSAVYLCASSPPADTQYFGPGTRLTVL.

The genes are TRBV24-1 and TRBJ1-2; 7 bases align to TRBD1. The CDR3 loop spans 14 amino acids. V lost 4 bases and J lost 2; bases outside the gene matches: 3. Germline V gene data show CDR1 as KGHDR and CDR2 as SFDVKD. The CDR3 loop reads CATSDRTGNYGYTF. The CDR3 region has the DNA TGTGCCACCAGTGACAGGACAGGAAACTATGGCTACACCTTC.